The rows below give T cell receptor beta chains drawn from one sample of a study of T-cell reconstitution after alpha-beta-depleted transplantation in children. Using its own MiXCR run on the PCR reads, TCRdb lists one record per CDR3 protein. The sample lists 200,000 to 250,000 distinct CDR3 sequences, under 13% seen once, with 28% in the top ten. The sequencing used PBMCs, collected before TCRalphabeta/CD19-depleted stem cell transplant. These receptors were taken from a child in the first two years of life with acute myeloid leukemia, due to receive a stem cell transplant. Both conserved end residues are part of each CDR3. D genes are given only for firm matches. The listing skips clone size in some rows; elsewhere it reads once, few, many or a size class.

V gene,J gene,D gene,clone size,CDR3 protein,CDR3 DNA
TRBV5-1,TRBJ2-1,-,many,CASSLGRENEQFF,TGCGCCAGCAGCTTGGGGCGGGAAAACGAGCAGTTCTTC
TRBV20-1,TRBJ2-2,-,once,CSARAGLSLTGELFF,TGCAGTGCTAGGGCAGGGTTGTCCCTAACCGGGGAGCTGTTTTTT
TRBV29-1,TRBJ1-1,TRBD1,few,CSVEGTGEAFF,TGCAGCGTTGAAGGGACAGGGGAAGCTTTCTTT
TRBV28,TRBJ2-1,TRBD2,many,CASSSEPSGNNEQFF,TGTGCCAGCAGTTCCGAGCCTAGCGGGAACAATGAGCAGTTCTTC
TRBV6-1,TRBJ1-6,TRBD1,many,CASSGTGTEFNSPLHF,TGTGCCAGCAGTGGAACCGGGACAGAGTTTAATTCACCCCTCCACTTT
TRBV29-1,TRBJ1-5,-,many,CSVAGVGQPQHF,TGCAGCGTAGCAGGGGTGGGGCAGCCCCAGCATTTT
TRBV4-3,TRBJ2-1,TRBD1,many,CASSLTGVGEQFF,TGCGCCAGCAGCTTGACAGGGGTCGGTGAGCAGTTCTTC
TRBV18,TRBJ1-5,-,many,CASSPQSSNQPQHF,TGTGCCAGCTCACCACAATCTAGCAATCAGCCCCAGCATTTT
TRBV7-9,TRBJ2-1,TRBD2,many,CASSALLAEVSYNEQFF,TGTGCCAGCAGCGCCTTACTAGCGGAAGTTTCCTACAATGAGCAGTTCTTC
TRBV28,TRBJ1-1,-,many,CASSPNTRNTEAFF,TGTGCCAGCAGTCCCAACACCCGGAACACTGAAGCTTTCTTT
TRBV7-6,TRBJ1-2,TRBD1,many,CASSLRPGKGGAGYGYTF,TGTGCCAGCAGCCTGAGGCCGGGAAAAGGGGGCGCGGGCTATGGCTACACCTTC
TRBV6-5,TRBJ2-7,-,many,CASTTTGGTKTYEQYF,TGTGCCAGCACCACAACCGGCGGGACCAAGACCTACGAGCAGTACTTC
TRBV15,TRBJ2-7,TRBD1,many,CATSRRDSSYEQYF,TGTGCCACCAGCAGACGGGACAGCTCCTACGAGCAGTACTTC
TRBV6-5,TRBJ1-5,TRBD1,many,CASRGGGANQPQHF,TGTGCCAGCCGGGGAGGGGGCGCCAATCAGCCCCAGCATTTT
TRBV12-3/TRBV12-4,TRBJ2-7,TRBD2,-,CASSYAGVYEQYF,TGTGCCAGCAGTTATGCGGGAGTATACGAGCAGTACTTC
TRBV7-9,TRBJ1-2,-,many,CASSPSGGGYTF,TGTGCCAGCAGCCCATCCGGGGGCGGCTACACCTTC
TRBV27,TRBJ2-1,-,many,CASSISSRSYNEQFF,TGTGCCAGCAGTATATCTAGCCGTTCCTACAATGAGCAGTTCTTC
TRBV20-1,TRBJ2-7,-,many,CSARIGAPYEQYF,TGCAGTGCTAGAATCGGGGCGCCCTACGAGCAGTACTTC
TRBV20-1,TRBJ2-1,TRBD2,-,CSAPGLAGGHKQFF,TGCAGTGCCCCTGGACTAGCGGGAGGACATAAGCAGTTCTTC
TRBV11-1,TRBJ1-5,-,few,CASSLSRGSNQPQHF,TGTGCCAGCAGCTTAAGCAGGGGTAGCAATCAGCCCCAGCATTTT
TRBV20-1,TRBJ2-1,-,many,CSADQGLGDNEQFF,TGCAGTGCTGATCAGGGGTTGGGCGACAATGAGCAGTTCTTC
TRBV15,TRBJ2-2,-,many,CATSRDQIETGELFF,TGTGCCACCAGCAGAGATCAGATCGAAACCGGGGAGCTGTTTTTT
TRBV7-9,TRBJ2-3,-,few,CASSSPPRGYTDTQYF,TGTGCCAGCAGTTCCCCTCCCCGCGGCTACACAGATACGCAGTATTTT
TRBV20-1,TRBJ2-5,-,many,CSALGGTQYF,TGCAGTGCTCTAGGCGGGACCCAGTACTTC
TRBV12-3/TRBV12-4,TRBJ1-1,-,many,CASSLGVNTEAFF,TGTGCCAGCAGCTTAGGGGTGAACACTGAAGCTTTCTTT
TRBV7-2,TRBJ1-4,-,many,CASSLAGTSNEKLFF,TGTGCCAGCAGCTTAGCCGGGACTTCAAATGAAAAACTGTTTTTT
TRBV5-1,TRBJ1-1,-,many,CASSLDGTSATEAFF,TGCGCCAGCAGCTTGGACGGGACCTCCGCGACTGAAGCTTTCTTT
TRBV28,TRBJ1-5,-,-,CASSLSPLVGQPQHF,TGTGCCAGCAGTTTATCCCCCCTTGTCGGGCAGCCCCAGCATTTT
TRBV29-1,TRBJ2-3,-,-,CSVEGPHLGPDTQYF,TGCAGCGTTGAAGGCCCCCACCTCGGTCCAGATACGCAGTATTTT
TRBV20-1,TRBJ1-5,-,many,CSASAQVHNQPQHF,TGCAGTGCTAGCGCGCAGGTACACAATCAGCCCCAGCATTTT
TRBV20-1,TRBJ2-1,TRBD2,many,CSTLPRVAGRYNEQFF,TGCAGTACCCTCCCCCGGGTAGCGGGACGCTACAATGAGCAGTTCTTC
TRBV12-3/TRBV12-4,TRBJ2-6,-,many,CASSPGGAGANVLTF,TGTGCCAGCAGTCCCGGGGGCGCTGGGGCCAACGTCCTGACTTTC
TRBV12-3/TRBV12-4,TRBJ2-7,TRBD1,many,CASSASGTGSYEQYF,TGTGCCAGCAGTGCCTCCGGGACAGGTTCCTACGAGCAGTACTTC
TRBV5-1,TRBJ2-7,-,many,CASSSRDTSYEQYF,TGCGCCAGCAGCTCTAGGGACACCTCCTACGAGCAGTACTTC
TRBV21-1,TRBJ2-7,-,-,CASSKKTGDLHWSYEQYF,TGTGCCAGCAGCAAGAAAACGGGGGATCTGCACTGGTCCTACGAGCAGTACTTC
TRBV5-1,TRBJ2-7,TRBD2,many,CASSFGGRAYEQYF,TGCGCCAGCAGCTTTGGTGGGAGGGCCTACGAGCAGTACTTC
TRBV12-3/TRBV12-4,TRBJ1-2,-,many,CASSRRRYGYTF,TGTGCCAGCAGCCGGCGGCGATATGGCTACACCTTC
TRBV6-5,TRBJ1-2,-,many,CASSYSGGTQANYGYTF,TGTGCCAGCAGTTACTCGGGGGGGACCCAAGCTAACTATGGCTACACCTTC
TRBV5-1,TRBJ2-4,-,many,CASSLAPGTENIQYF,TGCGCCAGCAGCTTGGCGCCCGGGACGGAAAACATTCAGTACTTC
TRBV19,TRBJ2-7,TRBD1,many,CASSARQGRNEQYF,TGTGCCAGTAGTGCAAGACAGGGGAGGAACGAGCAGTACTTC
TRBV15,TRBJ1-6,TRBD1,many,CATSRTGFSPLHF,TGTGCCACCAGCCGGACAGGGTTTTCACCCCTCCACTTT
TRBV14,TRBJ2-1,TRBD2,few,CASSQERGLAGDNEQFF,TGTGCCAGCAGCCAAGAGCGGGGGCTAGCGGGAGACAATGAGCAGTTCTTC
TRBV7-1,TRBJ2-5,TRBD1,-,CASSPVTGPYQETQYF,TGTGCCAGCAGCCCGGTGACAGGGCCGTACCAAGAGACCCAGTACTTC
TRBV20-1,TRBJ2-1,TRBD2,many,CSAGRLAGRYEQFF,TGCAGTGCTGGACGACTAGCGGGGAGGTATGAGCAGTTCTTC